The rows below give T cell receptor beta chains drawn from one sample of a study of blood T cell repertoires in COVID-19. Clones were sequenced by immunoSEQ multiplex PCR, and TCRdb holds only the in-frame ones, with some missing. This repertoire shows under 250,000 clones, roughly 91% found once; its top ten account for 0.8% to 0.95%. Sequenced input: peripheral blood. The receptors were gathered from a man aged 30-40 years with COVID-19, enrolled during active disease. The CDR3 runs from the conserved cysteine through the conserved F or W. Each record gives: J gene, V gene, D gene, clone size, CDR3 DNA, CDR3 protein. A D gene is named only where the DNA matches it firmly. Clone size is stated in some rows and not others, as once, few, many or a class when expanded.

j_call: TRBJ1-5; v_call: TRBV6-6; d_call: .; clone_size: .; cdr3_nt: TGTGCCAGCAGCGCACAGGGTAGCAATCAGCCCCAGCATTTT; cdr3_aa: CASSAQGSNQPQHF
j_call: TRBJ1-6; v_call: TRBV28; d_call: .; clone_size: .; cdr3_nt: TGTGCCAGCAGGACGGGGAGGTCTTCACCCCTCCACTTT; cdr3_aa: CASRTGRSSPLHF
j_call: TRBJ2-2; v_call: TRBV11-2; d_call: TRBD1; clone_size: .; cdr3_nt: TGTGCCAGCAGCTTAGGGCGACAGGGATCGAACACCGGGGAGCTGTTTTTT; cdr3_aa: CASSLGRQGSNTGELFF
j_call: TRBJ1-1; v_call: TRBV5-1; d_call: TRBD1; clone_size: .; cdr3_nt: TGCGCCAGCAGCTCAGACAGGGGAAATCCGGGAGCTTTCTTT; cdr3_aa: CASSSDRGNPGAFF
j_call: TRBJ2-4; v_call: TRBV13; d_call: .; clone_size: .; cdr3_nt: TGTGCCAGCAGCTCAAGGGGTAACAGCGACATTCAGTACTTC; cdr3_aa: CASSSRGNSDIQYF
j_call: TRBJ2-2; v_call: TRBV25-1; d_call: .; clone_size: .; cdr3_nt: TGTGCCAGCAGTCCCCCGACAGTCACCGGGGAGCTGTTTTTT; cdr3_aa: CASSPPTVTGELFF
j_call: TRBJ1-2; v_call: TRBV5-1; d_call: .; clone_size: .; cdr3_nt: TGCGCCAGCAGCTTGAAGGGGAACTATGGCTACACCTTC; cdr3_aa: CASSLKGNYGYTF
j_call: TRBJ2-3; v_call: TRBV7-9; d_call: TRBD1; clone_size: .; cdr3_nt: TGTGCCAGCAGCCAGGACAGGGGGGAGACAGATACGCAGTATTTT; cdr3_aa: CASSQDRGETDTQYF
j_call: TRBJ2-1; v_call: TRBV5-3; d_call: .; clone_size: .; cdr3_nt: TGTGCCAGAAGCTGTCTACATGAGCAGTTCTTC; cdr3_aa: CARSCLHEQFF
j_call: TRBJ1-1; v_call: TRBV2; d_call: .; clone_size: once; cdr3_nt: TGTGCCAGCAGCGGACTCCGCTCGAACACTGAAGCTTTCTTT; cdr3_aa: CASSGLRSNTEAFF
j_call: TRBJ2-3; v_call: TRBV7-2; d_call: TRBD2; clone_size: once; cdr3_nt: TGTGCCAGCAGTTACGGACTAGCGGGGGGTAAAGATACGCAGTATTTT; cdr3_aa: CASSYGLAGGKDTQYF
j_call: TRBJ1-4; v_call: TRBV25-1; d_call: .; clone_size: .; cdr3_nt: TGTGCCAGCAGTGAATCTCAGTTAACTAATGAAAAACTGTTTTTT; cdr3_aa: CASSESQLTNEKLFF
j_call: TRBJ1-6; v_call: TRBV18; d_call: .; clone_size: .; cdr3_nt: TGTGCCAGCTCACCACGGGGGGGTTCGGATTCACCCCTCCACTTT; cdr3_aa: CASSPRGGSDSPLHF
j_call: TRBJ1-1; v_call: TRBV10-1; d_call: TRBD1; clone_size: .; cdr3_nt: TGCGCCAGCAGTGAGTCGTGGGACAGGGGGTCTGAAGCTTTCTTT; cdr3_aa: CASSESWDRGSEAFF
j_call: TRBJ2-3; v_call: TRBV25-1; d_call: TRBD2; clone_size: .; cdr3_nt: TGTGCCAGCAGTGCACTAGCGGAGATCACAGATACGCAGTATTTT; cdr3_aa: CASSALAEITDTQYF
j_call: TRBJ1-5; v_call: TRBV6-5; d_call: TRBD1; clone_size: .; cdr3_nt: TGTGCCAGCACCGGACAGGGGGCAGGTCAGCCCCAGCATTTT; cdr3_aa: CASTGQGAGQPQHF
j_call: TRBJ1-4; v_call: TRBV5-6; d_call: .; clone_size: .; cdr3_nt: TGTGCCAGCAGCACCGTACAGGGTACTAATGAAAAACTGTTTTTT; cdr3_aa: CASSTVQGTNEKLFF
j_call: TRBJ2-3; v_call: TRBV20-1; d_call: TRBD2; clone_size: .; cdr3_nt: TGCAGTGCTAGTCCGGGCGGGGGGGCAACAGATACGCAGTATTTT; cdr3_aa: CSASPGGGATDTQYF
j_call: TRBJ2-3; v_call: TRBV15; d_call: .; clone_size: .; cdr3_nt: TGTGCCACCAGCAGAGTTAAAAGCACAGATACGCAGTATTTT; cdr3_aa: CATSRVKSTDTQYF
j_call: TRBJ2-5; v_call: TRBV18; d_call: TRBD2; clone_size: .; cdr3_nt: TGTGCCAGCTCACCAGGGGTAGCGGGCGTCCAAGAGACCCAGTACTTC; cdr3_aa: CASSPGVAGVQETQYF
j_call: TRBJ1-1; v_call: TRBV12-3/TRBV12-4; d_call: .; clone_size: .; cdr3_nt: TGTGCCAGCAATCCGGCCGCGGGGACTGAAGCTTTCTTT; cdr3_aa: CASNPAAGTEAFF
j_call: TRBJ2-7; v_call: TRBV2; d_call: .; clone_size: .; cdr3_nt: TGTGCCAGCAGATTAACAGGGTTTGGCGAGCAGTACTTC; cdr3_aa: CASRLTGFGEQYF
j_call: TRBJ2-2; v_call: TRBV10-1; d_call: .; clone_size: .; cdr3_nt: TGCGCCAGCAGCACCACTTCGACCGGGGAGCTGTTTTTT; cdr3_aa: CASSTTSTGELFF
j_call: TRBJ1-2; v_call: TRBV7-2; d_call: .; clone_size: .; cdr3_nt: TGTGCCAGCAGCCTCCGGGAGGGGTCGAACTATGGCTACACCTTC; cdr3_aa: CASSLREGSNYGYTF
j_call: TRBJ2-2; v_call: TRBV5-4; d_call: .; clone_size: .; cdr3_nt: TGTGCCAGCACTCAAGCCCGGGCCGGGGAGCTGTTTTTT; cdr3_aa: CASTQARAGELFF
j_call: TRBJ2-1; v_call: TRBV6-6; d_call: TRBD1; clone_size: .; cdr3_nt: TGTGCCAGCAGCGCGACCAGGGGGCCGGTTTTGTTCTTC; cdr3_aa: CASSATRGPVLFF
j_call: TRBJ1-5; v_call: TRBV7-2; d_call: TRBD1; clone_size: .; cdr3_nt: TGTGCCAGCAGCTTAGCCCCCGGGACAGGGTTCGGCAATCAGCCCCAGCATTTT; cdr3_aa: CASSLAPGTGFGNQPQHF
j_call: TRBJ1-1; v_call: TRBV6-6; d_call: .; clone_size: .; cdr3_nt: TGTGCCAGCAGTTACGACGGAGGGAACACTGAAGCTTTCTTT; cdr3_aa: CASSYDGGNTEAFF
j_call: TRBJ1-4; v_call: TRBV5-1; d_call: .; clone_size: once; cdr3_nt: TGCGCCAGCAGCACTCCGGGGGAAAAACTGTTTTTT; cdr3_aa: CASSTPGEKLFF
j_call: TRBJ1-4; v_call: TRBV11-2; d_call: TRBD1; clone_size: .; cdr3_nt: TGTGCCAGCAGTTCCGGACAGGGGGCGTTAACTAATGAAAAACTGTTTTTT; cdr3_aa: CASSSGQGALTNEKLFF
j_call: TRBJ1-2; v_call: TRBV29-1; d_call: TRBD1; clone_size: .; cdr3_nt: TGCAGCGCTGGGACAGGGTTTGACTATGGCTACACCTTC; cdr3_aa: CSAGTGFDYGYTF
j_call: TRBJ1-6; v_call: TRBV19; d_call: .; clone_size: .; cdr3_nt: TGTGCCAGTAGTATAGGGGAGTGGAATTCACCCCTCCACTTT; cdr3_aa: CASSIGEWNSPLHF
j_call: TRBJ2-1; v_call: TRBV19; d_call: TRBD2; clone_size: .; cdr3_nt: TGTGCCAGTAGTATAGATTTTGCGGGGGGCCACTACAATGAGCAGTTCTTC; cdr3_aa: CASSIDFAGGHYNEQFF
j_call: TRBJ2-7; v_call: TRBV5-1; d_call: .; clone_size: .; cdr3_nt: TGCGCCAGCAGCTTGGAACAGGGTAGCTCCTACGAGCAGTACTTC; cdr3_aa: CASSLEQGSSYEQYF
j_call: TRBJ2-7; v_call: TRBV27; d_call: TRBD1; clone_size: .; cdr3_nt: TGTGCCAGCGGGGACAGGGGGATCTACGAGCAGTACTTC; cdr3_aa: CASGDRGIYEQYF
j_call: TRBJ2-5; v_call: TRBV6-4; d_call: TRBD1; clone_size: .; cdr3_nt: TGTGCCAGCAGATACCGGGACAGGGGTAAAGAGACCCAGTACTTC; cdr3_aa: CASRYRDRGKETQYF
j_call: TRBJ2-3; v_call: TRBV11-3; d_call: TRBD1; clone_size: .; cdr3_nt: TGTGCCAGCAGCCACCGGGACAGGGACGCAGATACGCAGTATTTT; cdr3_aa: CASSHRDRDADTQYF
j_call: TRBJ1-2; v_call: TRBV21-1; d_call: .; clone_size: .; cdr3_nt: TGTGCCAGCACCCCCGGGACAACCAACTATGGCTACACCTTC; cdr3_aa: CASTPGTTNYGYTF
j_call: TRBJ2-7; v_call: TRBV29-1; d_call: TRBD1; clone_size: .; cdr3_nt: TGCAGCGTTGTAAGAGGGGACAGTTTCTCCTACGAGCAGTACTTC; cdr3_aa: CSVVRGDSFSYEQYF
j_call: TRBJ2-3; v_call: TRBV5-4; d_call: .; clone_size: .; cdr3_nt: TGTGCCAGCAGCTTGACCAGCGGAAATACAGATACGCAGTATTTT; cdr3_aa: CASSLTSGNTDTQYF
j_call: TRBJ1-1; v_call: TRBV4-1; d_call: .; clone_size: .; cdr3_nt: TGCGCCAGCAGCCCATCCTACAGGGAACGAAGGACTGAAGCTTTCTTT; cdr3_aa: CASSPSYRERRTEAFF
j_call: TRBJ1-1; v_call: TRBV5-1; d_call: TRBD1; clone_size: once; cdr3_nt: TGCGCCAGCAGCCTTCAGGGGGAGGTCACTGAAGCTTTCTTT; cdr3_aa: CASSLQGEVTEAFF
j_call: TRBJ2-1; v_call: TRBV27; d_call: .; clone_size: .; cdr3_nt: TGTGCCAGCAGTTTGGCAGGGGCGATCAATGAGCAGTTCTTC; cdr3_aa: CASSLAGAINEQFF
j_call: TRBJ1-2; v_call: TRBV9; d_call: TRBD1; clone_size: .; cdr3_nt: TGTGCCAGCAGCTCCTCGACAGGGAATTATGGCTACACCTTC; cdr3_aa: CASSSSTGNYGYTF
j_call: TRBJ2-7; v_call: TRBV4-1; d_call: TRBD2; clone_size: .; cdr3_nt: TGCGCCAGCAGCCCAACGACTAGCGGGGGCCCTTACGAGCAGTACTTC; cdr3_aa: CASSPTTSGGPYEQYF
j_call: TRBJ2-3; v_call: TRBV5-1; d_call: TRBD2; clone_size: .; cdr3_nt: TGCGCCAGCAGCTTGGACTGGACTAGCGGGGGTAGCACAGATACGCAGTATTTT; cdr3_aa: CASSLDWTSGGSTDTQYF
j_call: TRBJ2-6; v_call: TRBV6-1; d_call: TRBD1; clone_size: .; cdr3_nt: TGTGCCAGCAGTGTGCGACAGGGGGGATATGGGGCCAACGTCCTGACTTTC; cdr3_aa: CASSVRQGGYGANVLTF
j_call: TRBJ1-5; v_call: TRBV28; d_call: TRBD1; clone_size: .; cdr3_nt: TGTGCCAGCAGGGACAGGGCCCTTAATCAGCCCCAGCATTTT; cdr3_aa: CASRDRALNQPQHF
j_call: TRBJ1-2; v_call: TRBV21-1; d_call: .; clone_size: .; cdr3_nt: TGTGCCAGCAGCAAAGGTCAGGATTATGGCTACACCTTC; cdr3_aa: CASSKGQDYGYTF
j_call: TRBJ1-3; v_call: TRBV30; d_call: TRBD1; clone_size: .; cdr3_nt: TGTGCCTGGAGTGCTGGACAGGGAGGAAACACCATATATTTT; cdr3_aa: CAWSAGQGGNTIYF
j_call: TRBJ2-7; v_call: TRBV2; d_call: TRBD1; clone_size: .; cdr3_nt: TGTGCCACCTCCGGGACAGAATTATACGAGCAGTACTTC; cdr3_aa: CATSGTELYEQYF
j_call: TRBJ1-1; v_call: TRBV6-2/TRBV6-3; d_call: .; clone_size: .; cdr3_nt: TGTGCCAGCAGTTATTGGGAGGGGTCGACTGAAGCTTTCTTT; cdr3_aa: CASSYWEGSTEAFF
j_call: TRBJ2-7; v_call: TRBV7-6; d_call: .; clone_size: .; cdr3_nt: TGTGCCAGCAGCTTAGCGTGGGTCCAGGGGTCCTACTACGAGCAGTACTTC; cdr3_aa: CASSLAWVQGSYYEQYF
j_call: TRBJ2-3; v_call: TRBV5-1; d_call: TRBD2; clone_size: .; cdr3_nt: TGCGCCAGCAGCCCGGGGACTAGCGGGTACACAGATACGCAGTATTTT; cdr3_aa: CASSPGTSGYTDTQYF
j_call: TRBJ2-2; v_call: TRBV19; d_call: TRBD1; clone_size: .; cdr3_nt: TGTGCCAGTAGTACCCAGACAGGGCGACTGAACACCGGGGAGCTGTTTTTT; cdr3_aa: CASSTQTGRLNTGELFF
j_call: TRBJ1-1; v_call: TRBV4-1; d_call: .; clone_size: .; cdr3_nt: TGCGCCAGCAGCCAAGCCCCCCGGGGACAAACTGAAGCTTTCTTT; cdr3_aa: CASSQAPRGQTEAFF